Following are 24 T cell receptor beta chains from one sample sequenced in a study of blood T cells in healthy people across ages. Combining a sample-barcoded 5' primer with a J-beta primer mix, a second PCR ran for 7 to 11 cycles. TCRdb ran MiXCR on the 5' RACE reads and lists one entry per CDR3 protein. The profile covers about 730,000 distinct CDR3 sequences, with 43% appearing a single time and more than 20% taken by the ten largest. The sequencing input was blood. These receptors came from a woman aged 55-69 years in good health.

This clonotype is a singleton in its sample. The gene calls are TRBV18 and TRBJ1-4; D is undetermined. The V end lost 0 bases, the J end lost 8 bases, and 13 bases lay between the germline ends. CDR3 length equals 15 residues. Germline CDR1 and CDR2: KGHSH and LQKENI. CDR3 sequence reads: CASSPPSQVGEKLFF. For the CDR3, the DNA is TGTGCCAGCTCACCACCTAGCCAGGTCGGCGAAAAACTGTTTTTT.

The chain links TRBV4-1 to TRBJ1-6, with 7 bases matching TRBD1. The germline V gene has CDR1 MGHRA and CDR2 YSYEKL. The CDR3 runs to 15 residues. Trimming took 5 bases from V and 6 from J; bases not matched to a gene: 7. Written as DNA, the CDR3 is TGCGCCAGCAGCTACGTAGGGGGCTCTAATTCACCCCTCCACTTT. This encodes CASSYVGGSNSPLHF.

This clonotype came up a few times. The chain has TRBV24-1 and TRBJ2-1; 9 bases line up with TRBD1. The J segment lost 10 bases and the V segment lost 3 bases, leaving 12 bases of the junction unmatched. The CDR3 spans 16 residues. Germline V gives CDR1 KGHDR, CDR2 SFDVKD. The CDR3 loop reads CATSDAGTGRGAEQFF. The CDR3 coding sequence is TGTGCCACCAGTGATGCCGGGACAGGGCGCGGGGCAGAGCAGTTCTTC.

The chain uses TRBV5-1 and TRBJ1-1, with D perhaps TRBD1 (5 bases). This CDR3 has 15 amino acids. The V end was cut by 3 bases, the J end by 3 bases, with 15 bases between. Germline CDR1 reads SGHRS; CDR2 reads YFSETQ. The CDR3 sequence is CASSSLTGGDTEAFF. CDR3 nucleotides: TGCGCCAGCAGCTCCTTGACGGGGGGGGACACTGAAGCTTTCTTT.

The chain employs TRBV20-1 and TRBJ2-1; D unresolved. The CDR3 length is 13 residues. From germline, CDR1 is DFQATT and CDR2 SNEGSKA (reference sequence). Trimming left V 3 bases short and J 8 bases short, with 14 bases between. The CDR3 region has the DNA TGCAGTGCTAGGAGGAAGAACGGCGATGAGCAGTTCTTC. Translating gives CSARRKNGDEQFF.

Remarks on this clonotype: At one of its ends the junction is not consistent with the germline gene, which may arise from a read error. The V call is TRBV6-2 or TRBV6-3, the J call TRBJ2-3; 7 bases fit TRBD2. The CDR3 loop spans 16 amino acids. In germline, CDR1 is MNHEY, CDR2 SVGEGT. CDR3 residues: CASSYSRREFTDTQCF. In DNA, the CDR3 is TGTGCCAGCAGTTACTCGCGGCGGGAGTTCACAGATACGCAGTGTTTT.

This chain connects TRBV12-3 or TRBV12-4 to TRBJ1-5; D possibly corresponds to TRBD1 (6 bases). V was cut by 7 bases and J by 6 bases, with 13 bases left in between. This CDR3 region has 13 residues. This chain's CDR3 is CASTTGWGQPQHF. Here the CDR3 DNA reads TGTGCCAGCACCACAGGGTGGGGTCAGCCCCAGCATTTT.

In DNA form, the CDR3 reads TGCAGTGCTAGGCCCCGGACAGCCTACGAGCAGTACTTC. This gives the protein CSARPRTAYEQYF. The rearrangement links TRBV20-1 to TRBJ2-7, with D maybe TRBD1 (6 bases). Between the trimmed V and J ends, which lost 3 bases and 2 bases, there was a span of 11 bases. The CDR3 is 13 residues long. Germline loops: CDR1 DFQATT, CDR2 SNEGSKA (reference sequence).

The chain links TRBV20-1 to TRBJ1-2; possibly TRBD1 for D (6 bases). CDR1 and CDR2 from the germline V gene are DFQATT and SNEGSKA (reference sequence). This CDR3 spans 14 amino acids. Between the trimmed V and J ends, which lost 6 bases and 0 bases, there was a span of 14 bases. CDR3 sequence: CSAQLGDTNYGYTF. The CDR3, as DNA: TGCAGTGCCCAGTTAGGGGACACTAACTATGGCTACACCTTC.

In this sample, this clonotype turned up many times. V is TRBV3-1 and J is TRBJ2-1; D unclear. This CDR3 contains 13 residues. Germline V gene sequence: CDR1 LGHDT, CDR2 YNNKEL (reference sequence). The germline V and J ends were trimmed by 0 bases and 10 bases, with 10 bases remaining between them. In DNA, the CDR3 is TGTGCCAGCAGCCAAGATAAGACTTCCGAGCAGTTCTTC. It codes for CASSQDKTSEQFF.

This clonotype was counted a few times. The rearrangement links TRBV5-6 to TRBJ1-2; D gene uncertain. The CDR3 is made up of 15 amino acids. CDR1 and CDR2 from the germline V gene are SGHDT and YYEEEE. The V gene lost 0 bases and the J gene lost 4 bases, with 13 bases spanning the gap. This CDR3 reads CASSLGSPASYGYTF. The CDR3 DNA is TGTGCCAGCAGCTTGGGGTCCCCGGCGTCCTATGGCTACACCTTC.

CDR3 amino acids: CSARSGPSHGETQYF. DNA of the CDR3: TGCAGTGCGCGGTCGGGACCAAGCCACGGAGAGACCCAGTACTTC. The V call is TRBV20-1, the J call TRBJ2-7; D may match TRBD1 or TRBD2 (5 bases each). The J call may be faulty, since TRBJ2-5 better matches the DNA end. In germline, CDR1 is DFQATT, CDR2 SNEGSKA (reference sequence). The CDR3 consists of 15 residues.

This chain's CDR3 is CSADTGSTDTQYF. In nucleotides, the CDR3 is TGCAGCGCCGACACAGGGAGCACAGATACGCAGTATTTT. This rearrangement joins TRBV29-1 to TRBJ2-3; a weak D match, TRBD1 (6 bases). The germline V gene encodes CDR1 SQVTM and CDR2 ANQGSEA. V lost 7 bases, J lost 0 bases, and 11 bases lay in between. The length of the CDR3 is 13 residues.

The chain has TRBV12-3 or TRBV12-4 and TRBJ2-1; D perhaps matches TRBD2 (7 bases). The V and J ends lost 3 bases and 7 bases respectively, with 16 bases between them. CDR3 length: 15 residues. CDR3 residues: CASSFGQGRGNEQFF. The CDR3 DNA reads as TGTGCCAGCAGTTTTGGGCAGGGGAGGGGAAATGAGCAGTTCTTC.

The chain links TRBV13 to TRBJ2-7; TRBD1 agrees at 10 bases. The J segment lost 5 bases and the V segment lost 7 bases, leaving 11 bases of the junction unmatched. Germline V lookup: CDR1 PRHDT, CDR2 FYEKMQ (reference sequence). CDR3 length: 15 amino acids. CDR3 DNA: TGTGCCAGCACCTGGACAGGGGGTCGTAGTCACGAGCAGTACTTC. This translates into CASTWTGGRSHEQYF.

The CDR3 bases are TGTGCCAGCAGCCTCGAGGGGGGAGTCTCCTACGAGCAGTACTTC. This translates into CASSLEGGVSYEQYF. The gene calls are TRBV7-2 and TRBJ2-7; D is perhaps TRBD1 or TRBD2 (6 bases each). V dropped 5 bases and J dropped 0 bases, with 14 bases sitting between them. The germline V gene encodes CDR1 SGHTA and CDR2 FQGNSA. The CDR3 has 15 residues.

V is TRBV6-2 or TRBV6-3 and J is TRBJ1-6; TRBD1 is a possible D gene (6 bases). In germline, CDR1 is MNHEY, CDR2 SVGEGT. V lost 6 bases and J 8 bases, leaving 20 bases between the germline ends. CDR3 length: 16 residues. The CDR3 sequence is CASRSGGQSDDSPLHF. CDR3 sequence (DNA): TGTGCCAGCAGAAGTGGTGGACAGAGCGATGATTCACCCCTCCACTTT.

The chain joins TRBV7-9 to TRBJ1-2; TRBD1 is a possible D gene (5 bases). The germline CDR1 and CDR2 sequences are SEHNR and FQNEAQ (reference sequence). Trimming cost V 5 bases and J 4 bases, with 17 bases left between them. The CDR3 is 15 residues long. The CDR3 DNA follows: TGTGCCAGCAGCGGACGGGGGAAGAGGGCCTATGGCTACACCTTC. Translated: CASSGRGKRAYGYTF.

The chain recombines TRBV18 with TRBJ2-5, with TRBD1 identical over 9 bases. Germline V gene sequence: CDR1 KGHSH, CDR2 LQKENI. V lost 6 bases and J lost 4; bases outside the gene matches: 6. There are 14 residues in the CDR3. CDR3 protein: CASSDTGGGETQYF. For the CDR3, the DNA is TGTGCCAGCTCGGACACAGGGGGCGGAGAGACCCAGTACTTC.

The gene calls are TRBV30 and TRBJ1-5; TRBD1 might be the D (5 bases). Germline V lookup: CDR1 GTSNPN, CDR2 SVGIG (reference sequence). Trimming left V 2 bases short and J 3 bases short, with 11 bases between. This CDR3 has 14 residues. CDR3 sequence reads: CAWSLGHVNQPQHF. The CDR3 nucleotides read TGTGCCTGGAGTCTCGGACACGTCAATCAGCCCCAGCATTTT.

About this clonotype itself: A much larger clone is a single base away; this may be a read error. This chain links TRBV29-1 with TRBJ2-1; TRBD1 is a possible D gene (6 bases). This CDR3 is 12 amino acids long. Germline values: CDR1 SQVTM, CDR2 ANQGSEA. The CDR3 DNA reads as TGCAGCGGGACAGCCACCAACAATGGGCAGTTCTTC. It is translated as CSGTATNNGQFF.

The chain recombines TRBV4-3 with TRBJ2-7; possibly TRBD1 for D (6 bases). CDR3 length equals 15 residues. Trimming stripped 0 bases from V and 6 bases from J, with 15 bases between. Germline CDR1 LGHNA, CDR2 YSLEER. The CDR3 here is CASSQDARGGPEQYF. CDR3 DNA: TGCGCCAGCAGCCAAGATGCCAGGGGCGGTCCCGAGCAGTACTTC.

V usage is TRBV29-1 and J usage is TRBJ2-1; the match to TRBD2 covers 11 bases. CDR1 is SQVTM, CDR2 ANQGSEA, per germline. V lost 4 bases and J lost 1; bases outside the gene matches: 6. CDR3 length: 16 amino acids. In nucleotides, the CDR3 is TGCAGCGTTGGAGACTTAGCGGGAGGGTCCTACAATGAGCAGTTCTTC. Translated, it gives CSVGDLAGGSYNEQFF.

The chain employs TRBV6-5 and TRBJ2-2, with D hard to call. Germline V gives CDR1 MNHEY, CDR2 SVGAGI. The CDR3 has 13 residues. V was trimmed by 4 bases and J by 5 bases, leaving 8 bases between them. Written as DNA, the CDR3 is TGTGCCAGCAGTTGGACGCAGACCGGGGAGCTGTTTTTT. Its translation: CASSWTQTGELFF.